Sequencing of this TCR beta chain was carried out in a study of breast tumors, draining lymph nodes, adjacent tissues. TCRdb redid the calling of the multiplex PCR reads with MiXCR, one entry per CDR3 protein. The sample carries approximately 100,000 distinct CDR3 sequences, around 30% recorded once. The lymph nodes were axillary draining lymph nodes from breast cancer patients. V was pared by 5 bases and J by 5 bases, with 6 bases of the junction left unmatched. This CDR3 has 14 residues. Germline values: CDR1 LGHDT, CDR2 YNNKEL (reference sequence). V is TRBV3-1 and J is TRBJ2-5; 9 bases are a match to TRBD2. Sequencing was done on a sample of axillary lymph node tissue. The clonotype was recovered from a female donor with breast cancer. Some clones in this sample may be carry-over from other donors' samples. The CDR3 DNA is TGTGCCAGCAGCTATCTAGCGGGGACGGAGACCCAGTACTTC. Translation: CASSYLAGTETQYF.